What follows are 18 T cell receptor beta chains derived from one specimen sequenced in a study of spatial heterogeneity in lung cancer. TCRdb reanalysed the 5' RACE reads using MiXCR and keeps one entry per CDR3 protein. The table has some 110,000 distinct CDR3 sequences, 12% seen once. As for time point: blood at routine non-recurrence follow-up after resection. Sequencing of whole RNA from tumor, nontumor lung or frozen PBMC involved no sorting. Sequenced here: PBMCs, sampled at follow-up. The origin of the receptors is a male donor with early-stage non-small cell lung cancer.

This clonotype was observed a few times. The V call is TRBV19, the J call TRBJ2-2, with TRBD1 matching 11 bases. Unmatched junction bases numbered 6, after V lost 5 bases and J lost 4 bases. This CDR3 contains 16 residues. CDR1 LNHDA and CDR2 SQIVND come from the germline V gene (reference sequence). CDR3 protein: CASSAMGQGVTGELFF. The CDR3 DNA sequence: TGTGCCAGTAGTGCTATGGGACAGGGGGTCACCGGGGAGCTGTTTTTT.

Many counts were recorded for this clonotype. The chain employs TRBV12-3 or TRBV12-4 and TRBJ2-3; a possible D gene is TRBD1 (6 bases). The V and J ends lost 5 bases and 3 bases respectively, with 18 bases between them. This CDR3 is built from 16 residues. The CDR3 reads CASSPLQGRGTDTQYF. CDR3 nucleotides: TGTGCCAGCAGTCCCCTCCAGGGGAGAGGGACAGATACGCAGTATTTT.

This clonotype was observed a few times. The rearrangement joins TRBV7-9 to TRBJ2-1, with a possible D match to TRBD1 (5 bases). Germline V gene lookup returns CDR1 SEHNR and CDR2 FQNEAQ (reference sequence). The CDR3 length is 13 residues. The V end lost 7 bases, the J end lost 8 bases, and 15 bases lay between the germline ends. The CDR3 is CASTTKGHHEQFF. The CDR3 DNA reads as TGTGCCAGCACCACGAAGGGGCACCATGAGCAGTTCTTC.

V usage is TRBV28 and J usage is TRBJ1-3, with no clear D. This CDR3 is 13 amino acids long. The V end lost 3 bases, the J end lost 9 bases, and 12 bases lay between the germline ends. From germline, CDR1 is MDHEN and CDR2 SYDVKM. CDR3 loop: CASSFGGVPTIYF. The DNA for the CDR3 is TGTGCCAGCAGTTTCGGCGGGGTTCCCACCATATATTTT.

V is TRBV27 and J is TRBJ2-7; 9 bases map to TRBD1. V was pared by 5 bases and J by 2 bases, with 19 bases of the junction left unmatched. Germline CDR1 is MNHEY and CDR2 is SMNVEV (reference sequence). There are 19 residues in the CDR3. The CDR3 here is CASSPLTQQSDRGTYEQYF. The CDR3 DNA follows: TGTGCCAGCAGTCCTTTGACCCAACAATCAGACAGGGGGACCTACGAGCAGTACTTC.

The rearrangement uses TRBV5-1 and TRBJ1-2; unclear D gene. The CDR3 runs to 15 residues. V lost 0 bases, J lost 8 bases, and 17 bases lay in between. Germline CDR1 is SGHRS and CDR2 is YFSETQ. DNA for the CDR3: TGCGCCAGCAGCTTGGACGGGTCGTTACCGGACGGCTACACCTTC. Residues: CASSLDGSLPDGYTF.

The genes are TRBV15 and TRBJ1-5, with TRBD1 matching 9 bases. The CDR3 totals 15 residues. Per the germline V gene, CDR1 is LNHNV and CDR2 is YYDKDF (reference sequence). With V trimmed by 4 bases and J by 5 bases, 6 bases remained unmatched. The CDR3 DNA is TGTGCCACCAGCACTGGGGGACAGGGATATCAGCCCCAGCATTTT. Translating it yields CATSTGGQGYQPQHF.

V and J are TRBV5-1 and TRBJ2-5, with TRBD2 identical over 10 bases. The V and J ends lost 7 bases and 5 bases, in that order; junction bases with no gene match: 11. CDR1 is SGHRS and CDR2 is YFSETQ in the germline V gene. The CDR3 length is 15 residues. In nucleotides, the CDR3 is TGCGCCAGCGCCGGTAGCGGGGGGAGCCAGGAGACCCAGTACTTC. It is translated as CASAGSGGSQETQYF.

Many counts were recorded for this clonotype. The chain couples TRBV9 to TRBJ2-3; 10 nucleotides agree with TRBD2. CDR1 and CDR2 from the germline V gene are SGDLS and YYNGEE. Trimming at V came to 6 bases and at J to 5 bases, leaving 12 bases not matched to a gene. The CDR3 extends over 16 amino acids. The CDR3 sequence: CASNLGVAGGGDTQYF. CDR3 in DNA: TGTGCCAGCAACCTTGGGGTAGCGGGGGGCGGAGATACGCAGTATTTT.

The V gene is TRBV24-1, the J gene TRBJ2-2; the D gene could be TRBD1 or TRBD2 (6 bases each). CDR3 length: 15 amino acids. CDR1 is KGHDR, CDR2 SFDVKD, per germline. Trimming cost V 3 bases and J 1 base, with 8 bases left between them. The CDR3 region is CATSDGGRNTGELFF. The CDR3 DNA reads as TGTGCCACCAGTGATGGGGGGCGGAACACCGGGGAGCTGTTTTTT.

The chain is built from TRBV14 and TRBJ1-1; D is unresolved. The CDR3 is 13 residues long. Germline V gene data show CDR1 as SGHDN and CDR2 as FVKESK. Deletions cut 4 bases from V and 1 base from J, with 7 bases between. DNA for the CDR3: TGTGCCAGCAGCCTAACGAGGAACACTGAAGCTTTCTTT. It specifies CASSLTRNTEAFF.

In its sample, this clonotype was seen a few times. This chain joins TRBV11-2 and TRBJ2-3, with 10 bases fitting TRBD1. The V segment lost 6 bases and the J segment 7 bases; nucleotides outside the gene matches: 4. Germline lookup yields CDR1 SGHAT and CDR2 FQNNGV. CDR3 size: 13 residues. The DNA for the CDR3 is TGTGCCAGCAGATGGGGACAGGGGAATACGCAGTATTTT. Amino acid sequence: CASRWGQGNTQYF.

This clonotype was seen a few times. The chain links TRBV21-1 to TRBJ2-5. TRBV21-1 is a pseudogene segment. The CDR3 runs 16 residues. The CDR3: CASPILECSIQETQYF. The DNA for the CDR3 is TGTGCCAGCCCTATCCTAGAATGCTCGATCCAAGAGACCCAGTACTTC.

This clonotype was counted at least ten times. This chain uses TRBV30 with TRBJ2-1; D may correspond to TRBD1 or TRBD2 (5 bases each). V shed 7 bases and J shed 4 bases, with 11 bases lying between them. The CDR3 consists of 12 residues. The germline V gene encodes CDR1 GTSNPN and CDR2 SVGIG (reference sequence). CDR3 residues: CAFSRGYNEQFF. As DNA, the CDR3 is TGTGCCTTTTCGAGGGGTTACAATGAGCAGTTCTTC.

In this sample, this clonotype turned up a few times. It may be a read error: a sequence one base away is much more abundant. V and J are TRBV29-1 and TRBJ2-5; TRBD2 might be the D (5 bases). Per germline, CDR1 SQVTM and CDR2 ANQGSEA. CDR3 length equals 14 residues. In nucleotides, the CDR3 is TGCGGCGTTGAGGGCAGTGGGCCCCAAGAGACCCAGTACTTC. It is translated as CGVEGSGPQETQYF.

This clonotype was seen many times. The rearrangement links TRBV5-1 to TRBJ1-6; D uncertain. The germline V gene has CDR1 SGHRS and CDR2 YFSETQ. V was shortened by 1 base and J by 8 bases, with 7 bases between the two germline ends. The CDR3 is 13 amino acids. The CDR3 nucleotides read TGCGCCAGCAGCTTGCAAAGCGATTCACCCCTCCACTTT. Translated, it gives CASSLQSDSPLHF.

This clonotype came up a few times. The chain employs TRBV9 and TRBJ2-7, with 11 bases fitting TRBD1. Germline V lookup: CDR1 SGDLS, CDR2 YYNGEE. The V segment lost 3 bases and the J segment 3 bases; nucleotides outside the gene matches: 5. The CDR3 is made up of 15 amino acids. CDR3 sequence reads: CASSEAGTGGYEQYF. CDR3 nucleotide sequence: TGTGCCAGCAGCGAGGCCGGGACAGGGGGCTACGAGCAGTACTTC. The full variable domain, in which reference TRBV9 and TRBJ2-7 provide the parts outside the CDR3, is DSGVTQTPKHLITATGQRVTLRCSPRSGDLSVYWYQQSLDQGLQFLIQYYNGEERAKGNILERFSAQQFPDLHSELNLSSLELGDSALYFCASSEAGTGGYEQYFGPGTRLTVT.

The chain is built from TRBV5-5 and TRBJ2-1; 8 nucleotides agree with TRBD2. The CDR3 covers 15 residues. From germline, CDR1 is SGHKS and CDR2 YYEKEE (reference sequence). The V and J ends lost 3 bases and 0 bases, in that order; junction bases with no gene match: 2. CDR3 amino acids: CASSSLADSYNEQFF. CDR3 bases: TGTGCCAGCAGCTCACTAGCGGACTCCTACAATGAGCAGTTCTTC.